This T cell receptor beta chain was identified in a study of cytomegalovirus exposure and HLA in healthy donors. Amplification used 60 Vbeta primers and 13 Jbeta primers. Clones were read by immunoSEQ multiplex PCR, and TCRdb kept only the in-frame ones, dropping some. The table shows about 140,000 clones, with 60% to 85% occurring only once. Notes on the study in general: Overall, roughly 170 TCR beta chains were annotated as cytomegalovirus-associated. Many donors shared some public TCRs, even though most TCR sequences were rare.

This clone was observed a few times. Its antigen is as yet unknown. This sequence was found in a man aged 35 to 55 in good health and CMV-seronegative. What was sequenced was PBMCs.

The CDR3 is CASSLPGEGQSGELFF. The CDR3 DNA reads TGTGCCAGCAGCCTCCCAGGGGAGGGCCAGTCCGGGGAGCTGTTTTTT. The chain is built from TRBV7-9 and TRBJ2-2, with D maybe TRBD2 (7 bases). The ends were cut back, 5 bases at V and 6 bases at J, with 19 bases in the middle. In germline, CDR1 is SEHNR, CDR2 FQNEAQ (reference sequence). The CDR3 is 16 amino acids.